The entry below describes one T cell receptor beta chain. This specimen belongs to a study of cytomegalovirus exposure and HLA in healthy donors. Germline V lookup: CDR1 LGHNA, CDR2 YSLEER. Unmatched junction bases numbered 11, after V lost 8 bases and J lost 5 bases. This CDR3 spans 16 amino acids. The PCR employed 60 Vbeta primers together with 13 Jbeta primers. The assay was immunoSEQ multiplex PCR, and TCRdb's table has in-frame clones only and misses some. The table records approximately 190,000 clones, roughly 84% of them present only once. Source material: PBMCs. This rearrangement joins TRBV4-3 to TRBJ2-3, with 12 bases aligning to TRBD2. The clonotype was recovered from a boy aged 10-17 years in good health and CMV-seronegative. The CDR3 DNA is TGCGCCAGCTCGTCAGAACTAGCGGGGGGTGAAGATACGCAGTATTTT. It yields the protein CASSSELAGGEDTQYF.